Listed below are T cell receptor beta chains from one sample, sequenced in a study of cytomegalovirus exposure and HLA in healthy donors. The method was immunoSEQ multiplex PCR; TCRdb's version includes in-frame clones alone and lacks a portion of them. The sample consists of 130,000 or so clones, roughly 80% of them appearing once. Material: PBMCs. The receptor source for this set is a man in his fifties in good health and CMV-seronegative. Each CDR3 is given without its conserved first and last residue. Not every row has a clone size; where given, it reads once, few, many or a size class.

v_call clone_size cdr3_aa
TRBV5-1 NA ASSLIRGTMNTEAF
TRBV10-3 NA AISEAREQF
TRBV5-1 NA ASSFTGTTGLDTQY
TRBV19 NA ASSIPGSSYNEQF
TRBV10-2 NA ASRTRTGGLQGTDTQY
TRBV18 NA ASSPQPTGNQPQH
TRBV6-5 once ASSLVTGHYGYT
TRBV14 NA ASSQGGSPETQY
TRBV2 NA ASSQTGNTEAF
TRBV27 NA ASSPYRQGIRSGANVLT
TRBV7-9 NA SSSLQGQQPQH
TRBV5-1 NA ASRPDPRDTQY
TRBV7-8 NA ASSLAPSEGAQF
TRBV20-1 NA SASGPTEAF
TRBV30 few AWITSGSWQETQY
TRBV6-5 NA ASSSLSGAGELF
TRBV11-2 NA ASSQGQGGTQY
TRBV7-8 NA ASSSPGTSGRRPDTQY
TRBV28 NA ASSSRLALAGRGETQY
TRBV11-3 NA ASSSRRGTNGRYEQF
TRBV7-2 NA ASSRQGMENIQY
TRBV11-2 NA ASSSSGQSGNTIY
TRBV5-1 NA ASSLASGRAFYEQY
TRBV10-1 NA ASSPGQAPYEQY
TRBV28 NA ASSPIGEAPSTNEKLF
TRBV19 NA ASSEGSSYNEQF
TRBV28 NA ASSPPGQTYGYT
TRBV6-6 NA AITAGPFYGYT
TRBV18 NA ASLGETEAF
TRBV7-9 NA ASRLLAGDEQF
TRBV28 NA ASSYGLAGGTQY
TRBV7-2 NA ASNTPLPGTGLGGELF
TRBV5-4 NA ASSTGLAGADTDTQY
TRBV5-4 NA ASSRRTGDEQY
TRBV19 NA ASSFMTGDGYT
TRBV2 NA ASSATGTGALGAF
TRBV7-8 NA ASSLTEVHNEQF